A selection of T cell receptor beta chains follows, all from one sample in a study of blood T cell repertoires in COVID-19. Sequencing was performed with immunoSEQ multiplex PCR; in TCRdb, only in-frame clones are kept and a portion is missing. The table shows under 130,000 clones, with less than 85% occurring only once. Material: peripheral blood. The source is a man between 65 and 80 years old with active or convalescent COVID-19. Both conserved end residues are part of each CDR3. A D gene is named only where the DNA matches it firmly. Not every row has a clone size; where given, it reads once, few, many or a size class.

>.|TRBJ1-2|TRBV2|.
CASSERGGIYGYTF
TGTGCCAGCAGTGAGAGGGGGGGGATCTATGGCTACACCTTC
>.|TRBJ1-1|TRBV3-1/TRBV3-2|.
CASSQGSGDTEAFF
TGTGCCAGCAGCCAAGGTTCAGGGGACACTGAAGCTTTCTTT
>.|TRBJ2-7|TRBV6-5|.
CASSYVSQGTEQYF
TGTGCCAGCAGTTACGTAAGCCAGGGAACCGAGCAGTACTTC
>TRBD1|TRBJ1-2|TRBV24-1|.
CATSDTDREDGYTF
TGTGCCACCAGTGACACCGACAGGGAAGATGGCTACACCTTC
>TRBD1|TRBJ1-6|TRBV7-9|.
CASSPGTAYNSPLHF
TGTGCCAGCAGCCCTGGGACAGCCTATAATTCACCCCTCCACTTT
>TRBD2|TRBJ2-1|TRBV4-1|many
CASSQGTSGGDAYNEQFF
TGCGCCAGCAGCCAAGGGACTAGCGGGGGCGATGCCTACAATGAGCAGTTCTTC
>.|TRBJ2-7|TRBV6-5|.
CASRADTSYEQYF
TGTGCCAGCAGAGCCGACACCTCCTACGAGCAGTACTTC
>.|TRBJ2-5|TRBV30|once
CAWSFFGLQTKETQYF
TGTGCCTGGAGTTTCTTTGGACTCCAAACCAAAGAGACCCAGTACTTC
>TRBD1|TRBJ1-1|TRBV12-3/TRBV12-4|.
CASSLGTGTEAFF
TGTGCCAGCAGTTTAGGGACAGGCACTGAAGCTTTCTTT
>.|TRBJ2-1|TRBV12-3/TRBV12-4|.
CASRDFRYNEQFF
TGTGCCAGCCGGGATTTTAGATACAATGAGCAGTTCTTC
>.|TRBJ2-7|TRBV7-9|few
CASSLASQNYEQYF
TGTGCCAGCAGCTTAGCCTCTCAGAACTACGAGCAGTACTTC
>.|TRBJ2-5|TRBV27|.
CASTSVDSQETQYF
TGTGCCAGCACCTCCGTGGACAGTCAAGAGACCCAGTACTTC
>.|TRBJ1-1|TRBV7-2|.
CASSLDRMNTEAFF
TGTGCCAGCAGCTTAGACAGGATGAACACTGAAGCTTTCTTT
>TRBD1|TRBJ2-7|TRBV5-1|.
CASSFAPQGSSYEQYF
TGCGCCAGCAGCTTCGCGCCACAGGGGTCTTCCTACGAGCAGTACTTC
>.|TRBJ2-7|TRBV5-1|.
CASSLDGSPYEQYF
TGCGCCAGCAGCTTGGATGGGAGCCCCTACGAGCAGTACTTC
>TRBD2|TRBJ2-2|TRBV2|few
CASSLLGGRARTGELFF
TGTGCCAGCAGTCTCCTTGGCGGGAGGGCCAGAACCGGGGAGCTGTTTTTT
>.|TRBJ1-4|TRBV7-2|.
CASSLVHDNEKLFF
TGTGCCAGCAGCTTAGTACACGATAATGAAAAACTGTTTTTT
>TRBD1|TRBJ1-1|TRBV10-3|.
CAISQGGSNTEAFF
TGTGCCATCAGCCAAGGGGGCTCGAACACTGAAGCTTTCTTT
>.|TRBJ1-3|TRBV18|.
CASSERDSGNTIYF
TGTGCCAGCTCAGAACGGGACTCTGGAAACACCATATATTTT
>.|TRBJ2-5|TRBV3-1/TRBV3-2|.
CASSQDWGGTTQYF
TGTGCCAGCAGCCAAGATTGGGGCGGTACGACCCAGTACTTC
>TRBD1|TRBJ1-1|TRBV18|.
CASSPTGTGNTEAFF
TGTGCCAGCTCACCTACCGGGACAGGGAACACTGAAGCTTTCTTT
>TRBD1|TRBJ1-2|TRBV7-3|once
CASSNFPGQSGGGYTF
TGTGCCAGCAGCAATTTCCCGGGACAGTCGGGCGGAGGCTACACCTTC
>TRBD1|TRBJ1-4|TRBV19|.
CASSMWTGGEKLFF
TGTGCCAGTAGTATGTGGACAGGGGGAGAAAAACTGTTTTTT
>TRBD2|TRBJ2-1|TRBV24-1|.
CATSDLGLAGNEQFF
TGTGCCACCAGTGACTTGGGACTAGCGGGGAATGAGCAGTTCTTC
>.|TRBJ1-3|TRBV3-1/TRBV3-2|.
CASSPSQGNTIYF
TGTGCCAGCAGCCCTTCCCAGGGAAACACCATATATTTT
>.|TRBJ1-3|TRBV6-5|.
CASRDSRNTIYF
TGTGCCAGCAGGGACTCTCGAAACACCATATATTTT
>TRBD1|TRBJ2-1|TRBV6-5|.
CASRGQSSYNEQFF
TGTGCCAGCAGGGGACAGAGCTCCTACAATGAGCAGTTCTTC
>.|TRBJ2-1|TRBV6-5|few
CASMSGHRQFF
TGTGCCAGCATGTCGGGACATAGGCAGTTCTTC
>.|TRBJ1-6|TRBV7-6|.
CASSSGISLHF
TGTGCCAGCAGCTCCGGGATTTCCCTCCACTTT
>.|TRBJ2-2|TRBV24-1|.
CATSFSGSGELFF
TGTGCCACCAGTTTCTCGGGTTCCGGGGAGCTGTTTTTT
>TRBD1|TRBJ1-2|TRBV18|.
CASSYRGPYGYTF
TGTGCCAGCTCGTACAGGGGACCTTATGGCTACACCTTC
>TRBD1|TRBJ1-5|TRBV19|.
CASNRDSGPQHF
TGTGCCAGTAATCGGGACAGTGGGCCCCAGCATTTT
>TRBD2|TRBJ2-1|TRBV12-5|.
CASGLDLGLADNEQFF
TGTGCTAGTGGTTTGGACCTGGGACTAGCGGACAATGAGCAGTTCTTC
>.|TRBJ2-5|TRBV7-9|.
CASSIQGSAQYF
TGTGCCAGCAGTATCCAGGGGTCGGCCCAGTACTTC
>.|TRBJ2-1|TRBV27|.
CASSLSLRYSYNEQFF
TGTGCCAGCAGTTTATCGCTGCGATACTCCTACAATGAGCAGTTCTTC
>.|TRBJ2-5|TRBV18|.
CASFEDKGETQYF
TGTGCCAGCTTTGAGGACAAAGGGGAGACCCAGTACTTC
>.|TRBJ2-1|TRBV7-9|few
CASSLGARNNEQFF
TGTGCCAGCAGCTTAGGTGCTAGAAACAATGAGCAGTTCTTC
>.|TRBJ1-3|TRBV10-3|.
CAIRGLSGNTIYF
TGTGCCATCAGGGGCCTGTCTGGAAACACCATATATTTT
>.|TRBJ1-5|TRBV19|.
CASKGWGLHGNQPQHF
TGTGCCAGTAAAGGGTGGGGGCTTCATGGAAATCAGCCCCAGCATTTT
>TRBD2|TRBJ2-7|TRBV10-3|.
CAISEWLGGSYEQYF
TGTGCCATCAGTGAGTGGCTGGGCGGGAGCTACGAGCAGTACTTC